This T cell receptor (beta chain) was recorded in a study of T cell responses to AZD1222 COVID-19 vaccine. The study, taken as a whole, reports: Females outnumbered males among donors, who were mostly white British; clonal diversity was possibly underestimated. Scientists sampled the repertoires only once the peak T cell response had passed. A reported finding is that nearly half of spike-specific TCRs target unmutated variant regions.

The study pooled second doses at about 4 or about 12 weeks. With regard to this clone: The antigen is undetermined.

Profiled with immunoSEQ multiplex PCR; TCRdb holds only in-frame clones, not every one. This table holds some 150,000 clones, 75% to 95% found once. The length of the CDR3 is 13 residues. The germline V gene has CDR1 LNHDA and CDR2 SQIVND (reference sequence). V dropped 10 bases and J dropped 0 bases, with 13 bases sitting between them. This clonotype originated in an adult who received the AZD1222 COVID-19 vaccine. The genes are TRBV19 and TRBJ2-7; D tentatively fits TRBD1 or TRBD2 (5 bases each). Specimen: peripheral blood, collected 28 days after the second AZD1222 dose. The CDR3 is CATSWGSSYEQYF. DNA for the CDR3: TGTGCCACCTCGTGGGGGAGCTCCTACGAGCAGTACTTC.